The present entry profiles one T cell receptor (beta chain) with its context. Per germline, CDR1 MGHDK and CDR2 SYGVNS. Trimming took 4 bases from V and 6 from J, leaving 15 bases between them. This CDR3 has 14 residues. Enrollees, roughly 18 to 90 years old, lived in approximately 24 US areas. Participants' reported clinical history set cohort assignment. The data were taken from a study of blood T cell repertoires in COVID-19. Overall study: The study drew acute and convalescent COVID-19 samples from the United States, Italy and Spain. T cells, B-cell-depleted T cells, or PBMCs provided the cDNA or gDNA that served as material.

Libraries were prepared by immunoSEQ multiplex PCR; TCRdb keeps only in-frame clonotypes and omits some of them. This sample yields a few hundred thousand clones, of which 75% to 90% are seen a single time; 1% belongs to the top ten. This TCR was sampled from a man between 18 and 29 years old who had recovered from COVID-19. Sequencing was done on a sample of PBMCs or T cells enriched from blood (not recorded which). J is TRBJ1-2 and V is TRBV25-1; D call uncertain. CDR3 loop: CASSARQTRNGYTF. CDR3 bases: TGTGCCAGCAGTGCTCGCCAAACACGTAATGGCTACACCTTC.